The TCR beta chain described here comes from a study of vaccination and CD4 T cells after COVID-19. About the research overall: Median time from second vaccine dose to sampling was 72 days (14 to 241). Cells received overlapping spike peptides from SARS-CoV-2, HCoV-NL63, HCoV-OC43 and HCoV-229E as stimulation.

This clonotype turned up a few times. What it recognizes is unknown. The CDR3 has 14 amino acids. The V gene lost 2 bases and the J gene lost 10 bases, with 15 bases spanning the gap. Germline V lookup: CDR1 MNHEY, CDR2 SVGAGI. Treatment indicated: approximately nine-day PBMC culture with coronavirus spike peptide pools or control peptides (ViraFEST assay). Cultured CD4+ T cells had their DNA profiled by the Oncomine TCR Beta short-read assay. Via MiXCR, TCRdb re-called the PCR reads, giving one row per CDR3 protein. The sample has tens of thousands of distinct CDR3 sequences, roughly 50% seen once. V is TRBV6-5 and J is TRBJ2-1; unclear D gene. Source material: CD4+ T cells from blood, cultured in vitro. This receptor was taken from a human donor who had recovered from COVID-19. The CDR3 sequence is CASSYPPVSEEQFF. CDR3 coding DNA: TGTGCCAGCAGTTACCCCCCGGTGTCGGAGGAGCAGTTCTTC.